Each of the 28 T cell receptor beta chains below was sequenced from the same sample in a study of blood T cell repertoires in COVID-19. The assay was immunoSEQ multiplex PCR, and TCRdb's table has in-frame clones only and misses some. This table holds about 180,000 clones, more than 75% found once. Sequencing was done on a sample of PBMCs or T cells enriched from blood (not recorded which). Source of these receptors: a woman aged 25-40 years who had recovered from COVID-19.

This rearrangement joins TRBV7-2 to TRBJ1-2; D not certain. The CDR3 totals 14 residues. V was shortened by 5 bases and J by 4 bases, with 14 bases between the two germline ends. In germline, CDR1 is SGHTA, CDR2 FQGNSA. The CDR3 region is CASSTPTASYGYTF. CDR3 bases: TGTGCCAGCAGCACCCCCACGGCTAGCTATGGCTACACCTTC.

The rearrangement joins TRBV5-4 to TRBJ2-7; D is possibly TRBD2 (6 bases). The CDR3 runs 13 residues. Germline CDR1 reads SGHNT; CDR2 reads YYREEE (reference sequence). Trimming cost V 3 bases and J 4 bases, with 11 bases left between them. CDR3 coding DNA: TGTGCCAGCAGCTCGGGACTCGGGTACGAGCAGTACTTC. Translating gives CASSSGLGYEQYF. The full variable domain, in which reference TRBV5-4 and TRBJ2-7 provide the parts outside the CDR3, is ETGVTQSPTHLIKTRGQQVTLRCSSQSGHNTVSWYQQALGQGPQFIFQYYREEENGRGNFPPRFSGLQFPNYSSELNVNALELDDSALYLCASSSGLGYEQYFGPGTRLTVT.

The chain employs TRBV30 and TRBJ1-2, with a tentative D call TRBD1 (6 bases). This CDR3 has 12 amino acids. V lost 4 bases and J lost 2, with 8 bases in between. The germline V gene has CDR1 GTSNPN and CDR2 SVGIG (reference sequence). The CDR3 here is CAWMQGNYGYTF. CDR3 in DNA: TGTGCCTGGATGCAGGGGAACTATGGCTACACCTTC.

The chain carries TRBV3-1 (or the pseudogene TRBV3-2) and TRBJ1-3; 10 bases fit TRBD1. CDR1 is LGHDT and CDR2 is YNNKEL in the germline V gene (reference sequence). V lost 4 bases to trimming and J lost 0 bases; unmatched junction nucleotides: 6. The CDR3 has 17 amino acids. The CDR3 DNA is TGTGCCAGCAGCCGCGGGACAGGGGTCCTCTCTGGAAACACCATATATTTT. Amino acids: CASSRGTGVLSGNTIYF.

The rearrangement joins TRBV13 to TRBJ2-4; D is undetermined. V shed 4 bases and J shed 6 bases, with 16 bases lying between them. Germline V lookup: CDR1 PRHDT, CDR2 FYEKMQ (reference sequence). The CDR3 spans 15 residues. The DNA of the CDR3 is TGTGCCAGCAGCTCCAGCGAGGAGTTCGGAAACATTCAGTACTTC. Protein: CASSSSEEFGNIQYF.

The chain combines TRBV7-3 with TRBJ2-1; D gene unclear. The CDR3 extends over 16 amino acids. V was clipped by 5 bases and J by 6 bases, with 20 bases between them. Per the germline V gene, CDR1 is SGHTA and CDR2 is FQGTGA. The chain's CDR3 is CASSAIGSAEVNEQFF. The CDR3 DNA sequence: TGTGCCAGCAGCGCGATAGGAAGCGCTGAGGTCAATGAGCAGTTCTTC.

V is TRBV5-1 and J is TRBJ2-3; D gene ambiguous. This CDR3 has 15 residues. Germline V gene data show CDR1 as SGHRS and CDR2 as YFSETQ. V lost 2 bases to trimming and J lost 0 bases, with 10 bases between them. The DNA of the CDR3 is TGCGCCAGCAGCTTCGCGCCTACTAGCACAGATACGCAGTATTTT. Amino acids: CASSFAPTSTDTQYF.

This chain joins TRBV9 and TRBJ2-1, with D tentatively TRBD1 (6 bases). The length of the CDR3 is 17 residues. The V end lost 1 base, the J end lost 7 bases, and 21 bases lay between the germline ends. CDR1 is SGDLS and CDR2 is YYNGEE in the germline V gene. CDR3 bases: TGTGCCAGCAGCGTACCCCCCACAGGGATCCAGCCGAATGAGCAGTTCTTC. Its protein product is CASSVPPTGIQPNEQFF.

In its sample, this clone was seen once. The rearrangement joins TRBV11-2 to TRBJ2-3, with 11 positions matching TRBD1. The CDR3 extends over 15 amino acids. V lost 5 bases and J lost 6; bases outside the gene matches: 7. Germline CDR1 reads SGHAT; CDR2 reads FQNNGV. CDR3 DNA: TGTGCCAGCAGCATAACCGGGACAGGGGGGGATACGCAGTATTTT. Residues: CASSITGTGGDTQYF.

The V call is TRBV28, the J call TRBJ2-7; 10 bases fit TRBD2. Unmatched junction bases numbered 10, after V lost 5 bases and J lost 3 bases. The CDR3 has 16 residues. In germline, CDR1 is MDHEN, CDR2 SYDVKM. CDR3 region: CASSPTIAGGHYEQYF. Written as DNA, the CDR3 is TGTGCCAGCAGTCCAACCATAGCGGGAGGCCACTACGAGCAGTACTTC.

This clone was counted once. The V and J genes are TRBV7-8 and TRBJ2-7; D gene unclear. The germline gives CDR1 SGHVS, CDR2 FQNEAQ. V gave up 5 bases and J gave up 0 bases, with 8 bases separating them. This CDR3 has 13 residues. CDR3 residues: CASSVGSSYEQYF. The CDR3, as DNA: TGTGCCAGCAGCGTCGGGTCCTCCTACGAGCAGTACTTC.

The CDR3 reads CASSAGQGIGDGYTF. As DNA, the CDR3 is TGTGCCAGCAGCGCGGGACAGGGGATTGGGGATGGCTACACCTTC. The chain couples TRBV9 to TRBJ1-2; 10 positions match TRBD1. CDR1 is SGDLS, CDR2 YYNGEE, per germline. V lost 3 bases to trimming and J lost 6 bases; unmatched junction nucleotides: 8. This CDR3 contains 15 residues. The entire variable domain, with the rest obtained from reference TRBV9 and TRBJ1-2, is as follows: DSGVTQTPKHLITATGQRVTLRCSPRSGDLSVYWYQQSLDQGLQFLIQYYNGEERAKGNILERFSAQQFPDLHSELNLSSLELGDSALYFCASSAGQGIGDGYTFGSGTRLTVV.

This rearrangement joins TRBV11-2 to TRBJ2-7; unclear D gene. Germline V CDR1 and CDR2: SGHAT, FQNNGV. Trimming stripped 0 bases from V and 0 bases from J, with 9 bases between. The CDR3 spans 15 residues. CDR3 loop: CASSLESVRSYEQYF. The CDR3 region has the DNA TGTGCCAGCAGCTTAGAGTCGGTACGCTCCTACGAGCAGTACTTC.

The chain has TRBV4-1 and TRBJ2-1, with 11 bases lining up with TRBD1. The CDR3 has 16 residues. CDR1 and CDR2 (germline): MGHRA, YSYEKL. The J segment lost 9 bases and the V segment lost 5 bases, leaving 12 bases of the junction unmatched. In DNA form, the CDR3 reads TGCGCCAGCAGCGACAGGCCGGGACAGGGGGGGAGTGAGCAGTTCTTC. Its protein is CASSDRPGQGGSEQFF.

The chain carries TRBV11-2 and TRBJ1-6, with D possibly being TRBD1 (6 bases). Germline lookup yields CDR1 SGHAT and CDR2 FQNNGV. The V end was cut by 1 base, the J end by 8 bases, with 12 bases between. This CDR3 contains 15 residues. DNA of the CDR3: TGTGCCAGCAGCTTAGTAGGGGGTGCGGATTCACCCCTCCACTTT. This sequence encodes CASSLVGGADSPLHF.

The chain joins TRBV20-1 to TRBJ2-2; TRBD1 matches at 9 bases. Unmatched junction bases numbered 9, after V lost 3 bases and J lost 4 bases. Germline assignment: CDR1 DFQATT and CDR2 SNEGSKA (reference sequence). This CDR3 has 16 amino acids. This CDR3 reads CSASRPGTGITGELFF. The CDR3 bases are TGCAGTGCTAGTCGGCCCGGGACAGGGATCACCGGGGAGCTGTTTTTT.

The chain employs TRBV6-5 and TRBJ2-7; TRBD1 agrees at 7 bases. The J segment lost 6 bases and the V segment lost 3 bases, leaving 5 bases of the junction unmatched. This CDR3 region has 13 residues. Germline loops: CDR1 MNHEY, CDR2 SVGAGI. As DNA, the CDR3 is TGTGCCAGCAGTTATAAGGGGGCTGGCGAGCAGTACTTC. As protein: CASSYKGAGEQYF.

The V call is TRBV27, the J call TRBJ1-6, with D tentatively TRBD1 (6 bases). In germline, CDR1 is MNHEY, CDR2 SMNVEV (reference sequence). V was pared by 7 bases and J by 7 bases, with 11 bases between. The CDR3 has 13 residues. The CDR3 here is CASTQGFNSPLHF. The CDR3, as DNA: TGTGCCAGCACCCAGGGGTTCAATTCACCCCTCCACTTT.

V usage is TRBV3-1 (or the pseudogene TRBV3-2) and J usage is TRBJ2-3; D is perhaps TRBD1 (5 bases). The V end lost 0 bases, the J end lost 3 bases, and 25 bases lay between the germline ends. Germline values: CDR1 LGHDT, CDR2 YNNKEL (reference sequence). This CDR3 region has 20 residues. The CDR3 loop is CASSQDWSQGRSKETDTQYF. As DNA, the CDR3 is TGTGCCAGCAGCCAAGATTGGAGCCAGGGAAGAAGTAAGGAAACAGATACGCAGTATTTT.

The chain employs TRBV28 and TRBJ2-7; 13 nucleotides match TRBD2. There are 21 residues in the CDR3. Germline V CDR1 and CDR2: MDHEN, SYDVKM. J was trimmed by 3 bases and V by 0 bases; bases with no gene match: 17. In nucleotides, the CDR3 is TGTGCCAGCAGTTTATGGGCAGGGGCAAGACTAGCGGGAGGCCCCGTCTACGAGCAGTACTTC. This encodes CASSLWAGARLAGGPVYEQYF. Using reference TRBV28 and TRBJ2-7 for the parts outside the CDR3, the full variable domain is DVKVTQSSRYLVKRTGEKVFLECVQDMDHENMFWYRQDPGLGLRLIYFSYDVKMKEKGDIPEGYSVSREKKERFSLILESASTNQTSMYLCASSLWAGARLAGGPVYEQYFGPGTRLTVT.

This clone occurred once. J is TRBJ2-7 and V is TRBV14; TRBD2 matches at 7 bases. Germline lookup yields CDR1 SGHDN and CDR2 FVKESK. CDR3 size: 15 residues. The trim removed 1 base at V and 1 base at J, leaving 4 bases unmatched. The CDR3 spells CASSQGSGGSYEQYF. The CDR3, as DNA: TGTGCCAGCAGCCAAGGGTCCGGGGGGTCCTACGAGCAGTACTTC.

V is TRBV28 and J is TRBJ2-3, with 11 bases aligning to TRBD1. After removal of 5 bases from V and 9 bases from J, the junction contained 4 bases not matched to a gene. The CDR3 covers 13 residues. Germline V lookup: CDR1 MDHEN, CDR2 SYDVKM. CDR3 in DNA: TGTGCCAGCAGTGGACAGGGGGCTGAAACGCAGTATTTT. Its translation: CASSGQGAETQYF.

V is TRBV4-1 and J is TRBJ2-3; TRBD2 matches at 9 bases. V shed 0 bases and J 0 bases; nucleotides not matched to a gene: 4. This CDR3 comprises 17 residues. Germline V gene data show CDR1 as MGHRA and CDR2 as YSYEKL. DNA of the CDR3: TGCGCCAGCAGCCAAGACGGGAGCGGGAGGAGCACAGATACGCAGTATTTT. Translating gives CASSQDGSGRSTDTQYF.

The chain joins TRBV29-1 to TRBJ1-3, with 7 nucleotides matching TRBD1. The CDR3 contains 14 residues. CDR1 SQVTM and CDR2 ANQGSEA come from the germline V gene. Germline trimming cut 7 bases from V and 3 bases from J; bases unmatched to any gene: 9. The CDR3 reads CSGTGTDIGNTIYF. The CDR3 DNA follows: TGCAGCGGGACCGGGACAGATATTGGAAACACCATATATTTT. Filled out from reference TRBV29-1 and TRBJ1-3, the complete variable domain reads SAVISQKPSRDICQRGTSLTIQCQVDSQVTMMFWYRQQPGQSLTLIATANQGSEATYESGFVIDKFPISRPNLTFSTLTVSNMSPEDSSIYLCSGTGTDIGNTIYFGEGSWLTVV.

Written as DNA, the CDR3 is TGTGCCAGTAGTATAGGAGCGGACTATGGCTACACCTTC. Its translation: CASSIGADYGYTF. J is TRBJ1-2 and V is TRBV19; D not certain. Trimming shortened V by 1 base and J by 3 bases, and 6 bases separated the two germline ends. Looked up from germline, CDR1 is LNHDA and CDR2 is SQIVND (reference sequence). The length of the CDR3 is 13 residues.

The J gene is TRBJ2-1, the V gene TRBV7-9; the match to TRBD2 covers 7 bases. Germline loops: CDR1 SEHNR, CDR2 FQNEAQ (reference sequence). The junction had 7 bases not matched to a gene; V was cut back by 1 base and J by 4 bases. The CDR3 length is 16 residues. The CDR3, as DNA: TGTGCCAGCAGCTTAGTGGAAGGGACTACTTACAATGAGCAGTTCTTC. Translated: CASSLVEGTTYNEQFF.

The gene calls are TRBV2 and TRBJ2-2; D might be TRBD2 (5 bases). CDR1 is SNHLY, CDR2 FYNNEI, per germline. The CDR3 totals 14 residues. Trimming removed 6 bases from V and 1 base from J, with 9 bases in between. This CDR3 is CASRGEGNTGELFF. CDR3 nucleotides: TGTGCCAGCAGGGGAGAGGGGAACACCGGGGAGCTGTTTTTT.

This rearrangement joins TRBV7-3 to TRBJ1-1, with 8 bases identical to TRBD1. In germline, CDR1 is SGHTA, CDR2 FQGTGA. The CDR3 has 14 residues. V lost 6 bases to trimming and J lost 6 bases; unmatched junction nucleotides: 9. For the CDR3, the DNA is TGTGCCAGCAGTTCACAGGGGGGCTTCTCTGAAGCTTTCTTT. It specifies CASSSQGGFSEAFF. Using reference TRBV7-3 and TRBJ1-1 for the parts outside the CDR3, the full variable domain is GAGVSQTPSNKVTEKGKYVELRCDPISGHTALYWYRQSLGQGPEFLIYFQGTGAADDSGLPNDRFFAVRPEGSVSTLKIQRTERGDSAVYLCASSSQGGFSEAFFGQGTRLTVV.